The present entry profiles one T cell receptor (beta chain) with its context. This sample stems from a study of T cells after yellow fever vaccination. Each CDR3 protein gets one entry after TCRdb re-called the 5' RACE reads with MiXCR. Counted here are hundreds of thousands of distinct CDR3 sequences, around 20% occurring once; the ten biggest clones make up around 17%. Trimming stripped 0 bases from V and 4 bases from J, with 21 bases between. This CDR3 contains 18 residues. Germline lookup yields CDR1 LGHNT and CDR2 FRNRAP. The V gene is TRBV12-5, the J gene TRBJ1-2; D is perhaps TRBD1 (5 bases). The clonotype originates from a man in his late teens or twenties who received the YFV17D yellow fever vaccine. Sequenced material: PBMCs, taken before the yellow fever booster vaccination. CDR3: CASGLVSGGLPRGYGYTF. The CDR3 DNA is TGTGCTAGTGGTTTGGTCTCCGGGGGACTCCCCCGGGGCTATGGCTACACCTTC.